This T cell receptor (beta chain) was retrieved from a study of chemoradiotherapy in HPV16-positive cancers (dated by TCRdb to between 2021 and 2024). Study-wide context: Functional T-cell assays on cells from two HPV16-positive patients defined candidate HPV-specific T-cell clones and common TCR motifs. The study set out to ask whether T-cell immunity against the HPV oncoproteins E6 and E7 changes over the course of chemoradiotherapy and whether that immunity affects survival. The candidate HPV-specific TCRs and motifs were then tracked in TCR repertoires from some 86 patients with HPV-related cancers. Findings and caveats that apply to the study as a whole: The functional definition of HPV-specific T cells was derived from only two HPV16-positive patients, and the survival association was reported for HPV16-positive patients. In HPV16-positive patients, expansion of HPV-responsive T cells during chemoradiotherapy was associated with improved recurrence-free survival. Expansion of candidate HPV-specific clones and E7-related TCR motifs was observed in the tumor microenvironment during treatment, whereas no such expansion was observed for non-HPV-specific T cells.

As regards this clone: Its specific antigen is unknown. Per-base quality was not reported, and no clone a single base away is much larger than it.

The method behind the library was the immunoSEQ multiplex PCR assay. TCRdb holds this immuneACCESS table with in-frame rearrangements only. Some clones are missing; in checked studies, unresolved V genes explain under half, and the rest has no known cause. This sample comprises roughly 7,400 clones, less than 85% of them detected only once. The ten largest clones represent 15% to 20% of the sample. The germline V gene sets CDR1 to SGHRS and CDR2 to YFSETQ. For this chain, trimming is 4 bases at the V end and 3 bases at the J end, and the number of junction bases without a gene match is 7. The CDR3, cysteine through phenylalanine, is 18 amino acids long. Only CDR3 DNA remains: 54 bases, in frame from the first base. Repertoires were sampled repeatedly over the course of chemoradiotherapy, so clonal expansion could be followed in the tumor microenvironment.

This TCR derives from a human donor with HPV-associated anogenital cancer. The sequence joins TRBV5-1 to TRBJ2-1, and 16 junctional nucleotides match TRBD2. The sequenced sample was tumor tissue, obtained from a patient who underwent chemoradiotherapy. The CDR3 protein: CASSPGLAGGPIYNEQFF. The DNA is TGCGCCAGCAGCCCGGGACTAGCGGGGGGGCCTATCTACAATGAGCAGTTCTTC.